The rows below give T cell receptor beta chains drawn from one sample of a study of cytomegalovirus exposure and HLA in healthy donors. Libraries were prepared by immunoSEQ multiplex PCR; TCRdb keeps only in-frame clonotypes and omits some of them. The repertoire holds approximately 90,000 clones, with over 70% as singletons. Sequences were obtained from PBMCs. These receptors all come from a woman aged 40-49 years in good health and CMV-seronegative. The CDR3 runs from the conserved cysteine through the conserved F or W. D genes are given only for firm matches. The size of a clone is reported for some rows only, either as once, few or many, or as a class for expanded clones.

-	TRBV18	TRBD2	TRBJ2-7	TGTGCCAGCGAATCGGGGGGTGAATACGAGCAGTACTTC	CASESGGEYEQYF
-	TRBV7-9	-	TRBJ1-2	TGTGCCAGCAGCTTAGATTCTACAGGGCGATTCTATGGCTACACCTTC	CASSLDSTGRFYGYTF
-	TRBV18	-	TRBJ1-1	TGTGCCAGCTCACCCCAGACACGCACTGAAGCTTTCTTT	CASSPQTRTEAFF
-	TRBV5-6	TRBD2	TRBJ2-1	TGTGCCAGCAGCTCGGAGACTAGCATGTACAATGAGCAGTTCTTC	CASSSETSMYNEQFF
once	TRBV27	-	TRBJ2-7	TGTGCCAGCAGTTTAACCCCCGACAGGGACTCAGAGGGATCCTACGAGCAGTACTTC	CASSLTPDRDSEGSYEQYF
-	TRBV5-1	TRBD1	TRBJ1-1	TGCGCCAGCAGCTTCCGGGACAGCACCCGGGACACTGAAGCTTTCTTT	CASSFRDSTRDTEAFF
-	TRBV13	-	TRBJ1-1	TGTGCCAGCAGCTTCTCGAACACTGAAGCTTTCTTT	CASSFSNTEAFF
-	TRBV6-1	-	TRBJ1-1	TGTGCCAGCAGTGTAATGAGGGAGAACACTGAAGCTTTCTTT	CASSVMRENTEAFF
-	TRBV25-1	TRBD1	TRBJ1-2	TGTGCCAGCAGTCCGCGGGACAGGGACTATGGCTACACCTTC	CASSPRDRDYGYTF
-	TRBV27	-	TRBJ1-5	TGTGCCAGCAGTTTATCCTGGGACATGAGCAATCAGCCCCAGCATTTT	CASSLSWDMSNQPQHF
-	TRBV11-3	-	TRBJ2-1	TGTGCCAGCAGCTTAGACCAGGTCTCAAGGCAGTTCTTC	CASSLDQVSRQFF
-	TRBV27	-	TRBJ2-7	TGTGCCAGCAGTGCCATAAGAGGGCTTATCCGCTACGAGCAGTACTTC	CASSAIRGLIRYEQYF
-	TRBV27	-	TRBJ2-1	TGTGCCAGCAGTTTGGTATCTACCAGGACTAACAATGAGCAGTTCTTC	CASSLVSTRTNNEQFF
-	TRBV6-6	-	TRBJ1-2	TGTGCCAGCAGTTCCGGGACAATCACTCAGCGTGGCTACACCTTC	CASSSGTITQRGYTF
-	TRBV4-1	TRBD2	TRBJ2-7	TGCGCCAGCAGTCCACTCCCGGGGGGCTCCTACGAGCAGTACTTC	CASSPLPGGSYEQYF
-	TRBV18	TRBD2	TRBJ2-3	TGTGCCAGCTCACCACGACTAGCGGGGGGGCCAAAAGGAGATACGCAGTATTTT	CASSPRLAGGPKGDTQYF
-	TRBV27	TRBD1	TRBJ1-1	TGTGCCAGCAGTTCCACAGGGGTCCACACTGAAGCTTTCTTT	CASSSTGVHTEAFF
-	TRBV10-3	TRBD2	TRBJ2-5	TGTGCCATCAGTGGTGGTAGCGGGGGGGAGACCCAGTACTTC	CAISGGSGGETQYF
-	TRBV18	-	TRBJ2-7	TGTGCCAGCTCACCTAGTCGGTTCTACGAGCAGTACTTC	CASSPSRFYEQYF
-	TRBV9	-	TRBJ2-3	TGTGCCAGCGCCACGGAGGCAGATACGCAGTATTTT	CASATEADTQYF
-	TRBV27	TRBD1	TRBJ2-1	TGTGCCAGCAGTTTTGGGGAAGGGGGCGCCTACAATGAGCAGTTCTTC	CASSFGEGGAYNEQFF
-	TRBV11-2	TRBD2	TRBJ2-2	TGTGCCAGTTCGACTAGCGGGGGGTCGGGGGAGCTGTTTTTT	CASSTSGGSGELFF
-	TRBV6-6	-	TRBJ2-1	TGTGCCAGCAGTCTCAGTGATGAGCAGTTCTTC	CASSLSDEQFF
-	TRBV5-1	-	TRBJ2-1	TGCGCCAGCAGCTCCGGGACATCCTCCTACAATGAGCAGTTCTTC	CASSSGTSSYNEQFF
few	TRBV6-4	-	TRBJ2-5	TGTGCCAGCAGTCGGCAGGAGGGAGAGACCCAGTACTTC	CASSRQEGETQYF
-	TRBV19	-	TRBJ1-2	TGTGCCAGTAGCAAGCCTACCATAGCGGGCTACACCTTC	CASSKPTIAGYTF
once	TRBV6-1	TRBD1	TRBJ1-2	TGTGCCAGCAGACTTGGAGGACAGGGGAACTATGGCTACACCTTC	CASRLGGQGNYGYTF